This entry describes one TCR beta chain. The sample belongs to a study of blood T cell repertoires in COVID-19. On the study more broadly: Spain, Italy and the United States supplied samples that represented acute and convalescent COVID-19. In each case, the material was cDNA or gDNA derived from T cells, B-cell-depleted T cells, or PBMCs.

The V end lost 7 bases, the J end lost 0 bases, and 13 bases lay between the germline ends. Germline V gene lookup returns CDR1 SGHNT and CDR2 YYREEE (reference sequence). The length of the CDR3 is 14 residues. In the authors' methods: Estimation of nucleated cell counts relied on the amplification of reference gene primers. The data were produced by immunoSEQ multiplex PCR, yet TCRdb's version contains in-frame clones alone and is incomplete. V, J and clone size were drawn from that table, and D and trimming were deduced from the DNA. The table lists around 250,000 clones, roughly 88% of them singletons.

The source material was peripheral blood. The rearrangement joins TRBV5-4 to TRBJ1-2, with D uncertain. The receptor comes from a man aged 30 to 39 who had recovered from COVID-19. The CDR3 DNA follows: TGTGCCAGCGCTAGACGGGAAGCTAACTATGGCTACACCTTC. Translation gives CASARREANYGYTF.